Given below is one T cell receptor (beta chain) in context. The naive CD8 fraction comprised CD45RO-negative cells positively selected for CCR7 and excluded terminally differentiated effector memory CD45RA+ cells. The table came from immunoSEQ multiplex PCR; TCRdb's copy has only in-frame clones and leaves some out. The sample contains about 2.1 million clones, more than 85% of which appear only once. The data derive from a study of shared clonotypes between healthy human individuals. The germline gives CDR1 MGHRA, CDR2 YSYEKL. CDR3 length: 15 residues. The V and J ends lost 1 base and 5 bases respectively, with 15 bases between them.

The sequenced material came from naive CD8+ T cells from PBMCs. The receptor was derived from a man younger than 35 in good health. Some clones in this sample may be carry-over from other donors' samples. The chain joins TRBV4-1 to TRBJ2-7; no firm D call. The CDR3: CASSQGVGNVHEQYF. CDR3 sequence (DNA): TGCGCCAGCAGCCAAGGGGTAGGGAATGTCCACGAGCAGTACTTC.